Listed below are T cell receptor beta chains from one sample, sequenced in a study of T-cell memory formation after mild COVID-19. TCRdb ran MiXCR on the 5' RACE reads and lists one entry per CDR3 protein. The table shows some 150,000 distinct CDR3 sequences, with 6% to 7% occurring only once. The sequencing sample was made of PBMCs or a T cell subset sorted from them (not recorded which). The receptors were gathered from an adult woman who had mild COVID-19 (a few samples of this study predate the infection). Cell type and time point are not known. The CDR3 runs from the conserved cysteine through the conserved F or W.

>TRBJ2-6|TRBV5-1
CASSFERTGPPGRANVLTF
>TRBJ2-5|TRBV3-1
CASSQGVAGGETQYF
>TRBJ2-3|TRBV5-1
CASSLVTSTDTQYF
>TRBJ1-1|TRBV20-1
CSARYGVLNTEAFF
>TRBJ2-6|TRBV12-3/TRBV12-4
CASSSQGTSGANVLTF
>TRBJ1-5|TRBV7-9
CASSSDVYNQPQHF
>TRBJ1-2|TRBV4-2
CASSQEGTGGHGYTF
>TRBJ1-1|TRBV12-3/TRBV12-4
CASSLRGTNTEAFF
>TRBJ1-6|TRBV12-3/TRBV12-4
CASRTGKSDNSPLHF
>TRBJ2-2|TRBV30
CAWWGRVGTGELFF